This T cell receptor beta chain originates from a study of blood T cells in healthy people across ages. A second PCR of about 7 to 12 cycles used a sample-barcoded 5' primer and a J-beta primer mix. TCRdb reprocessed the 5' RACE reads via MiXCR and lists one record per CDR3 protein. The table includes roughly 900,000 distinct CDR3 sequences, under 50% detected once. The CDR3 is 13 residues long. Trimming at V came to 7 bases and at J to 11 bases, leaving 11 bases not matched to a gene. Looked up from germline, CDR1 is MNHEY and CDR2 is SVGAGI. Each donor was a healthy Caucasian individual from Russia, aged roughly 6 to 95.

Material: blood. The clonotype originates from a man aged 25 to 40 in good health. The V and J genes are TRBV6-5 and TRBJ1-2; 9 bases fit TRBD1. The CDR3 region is CASNPVPGQGYTF. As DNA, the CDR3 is TGTGCCAGCAACCCCGTCCCGGGACAGGGTTACACCTTC.